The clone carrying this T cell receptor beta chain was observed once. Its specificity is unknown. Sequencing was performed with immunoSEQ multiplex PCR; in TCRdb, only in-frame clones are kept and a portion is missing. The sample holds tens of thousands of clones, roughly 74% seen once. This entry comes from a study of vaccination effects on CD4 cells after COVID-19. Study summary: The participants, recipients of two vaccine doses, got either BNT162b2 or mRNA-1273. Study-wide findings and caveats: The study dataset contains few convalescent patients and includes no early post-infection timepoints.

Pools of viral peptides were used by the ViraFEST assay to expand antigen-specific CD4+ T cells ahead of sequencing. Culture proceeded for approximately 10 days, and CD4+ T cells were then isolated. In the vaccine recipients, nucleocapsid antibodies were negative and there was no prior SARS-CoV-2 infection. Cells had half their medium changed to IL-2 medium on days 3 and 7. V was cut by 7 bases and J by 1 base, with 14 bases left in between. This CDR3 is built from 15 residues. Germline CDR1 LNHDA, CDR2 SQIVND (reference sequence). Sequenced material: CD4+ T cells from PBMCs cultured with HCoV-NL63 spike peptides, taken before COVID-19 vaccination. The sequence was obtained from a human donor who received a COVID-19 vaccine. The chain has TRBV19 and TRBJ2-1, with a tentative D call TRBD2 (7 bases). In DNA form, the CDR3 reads TGTGCCAGTACCCGAAGGGGGGGATCCTACAATGAGCAGTTCTTC. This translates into CASTRRGGSYNEQFF.